One and the same sample provided the 22 T cell receptor beta chains below, sequenced in a study of T-cell reconstitution after alpha-beta-depleted transplantation in children. The authors prepared the TCRbeta library with unique molecular identifiers. TCRdb ran MiXCR on the PCR reads and lists one entry per CDR3 protein. The sample carries under 450,000 distinct CDR3 sequences, 16% recorded once. Material: PBMCs, mostly from graft donor cells, obtained 360 days after TCRalphabeta/CD19-depleted stem cell transplant. The receptor set was obtained from a boy in the first two years of life who had a stem cell transplant for Wiskott-Aldrich syndrome, so the T cells may come from the graft donor.

This clonotype was seen only a few times. V usage is TRBV5-1 and J usage is TRBJ2-5; TRBD1 aligns across 9 bases. The length of the CDR3 is 18 residues. The V and J ends lost 2 bases and 2 bases, in that order; junction bases with no gene match: 13. Germline loops: CDR1 SGHRS, CDR2 YFSETQ. The CDR3 sequence is CASSFLGGQGIGQETQYF. The CDR3 DNA reads as TGCGCCAGCAGCTTTTTGGGCGGACAGGGGATCGGGCAAGAGACCCAGTACTTC.

The V call is TRBV7-2, the J call TRBJ2-5, with D possibly matching TRBD1 (5 bases). Germline CDR1 is SGHTA and CDR2 is FQGNSA. The CDR3 length is 15 residues. V dropped 3 bases and J dropped 2 bases, with 13 bases sitting between them. DNA for the CDR3: TGTGCCAGCAGCTTGTGGGGCTCAGGTCAAGAGACCCAGTACTTC. Protein sequence: CASSLWGSGQETQYF.

The chain carries TRBV11-2 and TRBJ2-1, with 9 bases identical to TRBD2. This CDR3 region has 15 residues. CDR1 and CDR2 from the germline V gene are SGHAT and FQNNGV. V shed 3 bases, J shed 3 bases, and the junction held 3 bases outside the gene matches. The chain's CDR3 is CASSFGTSNYNEQFF. CDR3 coding DNA: TGTGCCAGCAGCTTCGGGACTAGCAACTACAATGAGCAGTTCTTC. The full variable domain, completed using reference TRBV11-2 and TRBJ2-1, is EAGVAQSPRYKIIEKRQSVAFWCNPISGHATLYWYQQILGQGPKLLIQFQNNGVVDDSQLPKDRFSAERLKGVDSTLKIQPAKLEDSAVYLCASSFGTSNYNEQFFGPGTRLTVL.

J is TRBJ2-5 and V is TRBV5-1; TRBD2 matches 9 bases. The CDR3 has 16 amino acids. The V gene's germline CDR1 is SGHRS and CDR2 YFSETQ. J gave up 3 bases and V 0 bases, and 6 bases lay outside the gene matches. The CDR3 DNA follows: TGCGCCAGCAGCTTGGTTGGCGGGAGGGCCGAAGAGACCCAGTACTTC. Translated: CASSLVGGRAEETQYF.

This clonotype has more than one count but fewer than ten. This rearrangement joins TRBV11-2 to TRBJ2-7, with 9 nucleotides matching TRBD1. This CDR3 has 14 amino acids. Germline V gene lookup returns CDR1 SGHAT and CDR2 FQNNGV. V shed 3 bases, J shed 2 bases, and the junction held 2 bases outside the gene matches. The CDR3 reads CASSFTGGPYEQYF. The CDR3 DNA is TGTGCCAGCAGCTTTACAGGGGGCCCCTACGAGCAGTACTTC.

V is TRBV28 and J is TRBJ2-2; TRBD1 matches at 9 bases. This CDR3 contains 16 residues. V lost 2 bases to trimming and J lost 7 bases; unmatched junction nucleotides: 8. Germline V gene sequence: CDR1 MDHEN, CDR2 SYDVKM. The chain's CDR3 is CASSLARTGAGGELFF. CDR3 nucleotides: TGTGCCAGCAGTTTAGCGCGGACAGGGGCCGGCGGGGAGCTGTTTTTT.

The table lists this clonotype with a few counts. The chain employs TRBV24-1 and TRBJ2-6; maybe TRBD1 (5 bases). V dropped 3 bases and J dropped 12 bases, with 17 bases sitting between them. The length of the CDR3 is 15 residues. Germline V gene lookup returns CDR1 KGHDR and CDR2 SFDVKD. Written as DNA, the CDR3 is TGTGCCACCAGTGATGGACAACAGCTACCCACCGTCCTGACTTTC. It translates to CATSDGQQLPTVLTF.

The chain carries TRBV7-2 and TRBJ2-5; 8 nucleotides line up with TRBD2. The CDR3 is 17 amino acids. The germline V gene encodes CDR1 SGHTA and CDR2 FQGNSA. The trim removed 2 bases at V and 1 base at J, leaving 9 bases unmatched. CDR3 residues: CASSLPLSGGRQETQYF. The DNA of the CDR3 is TGTGCCAGCAGCTTACCCCTGTCGGGGGGGCGCCAAGAGACCCAGTACTTC. Drawing the rest from reference TRBV7-2 and TRBJ2-5, the complete variable domain is GAGVSQSPSNKVTEKGKDVELRCDPISGHTALYWYRQSLGQGLEFLIYFQGNSAPDKSGLPSDRFSAERTGGSVSTLTIQRTQQEDSAVYLCASSLPLSGGRQETQYFGPGTRLLVL.

In this sample, this clonotype turned up a few times. J is TRBJ2-1 and V is TRBV12-3 or TRBV12-4; 11 positions match TRBD2. The CDR3 has 18 amino acids. Unmatched junction bases numbered 12, after V lost 7 bases and J lost 1 base. CDR3 coding DNA: TGTGCCAGCACCCCAGGTCGACTAGCGGGGAGATCCTACAATGAGCAGTTCTTC. Amino acids: CASTPGRLAGRSYNEQFF.

V usage is TRBV12-3 or TRBV12-4 and J usage is TRBJ1-1; D uncertain. This CDR3 contains 16 residues. Trimming left V 3 bases short and J 0 bases short, with 14 bases between. CDR3 nucleotides: TGTGCCAGCAGTTTTCCCCCGACCCTATTGAACACTGAAGCTTTCTTT. Its translation: CASSFPPTLLNTEAFF.

The gene calls are TRBV7-9 and TRBJ2-7; no clear D gene. The V end was cut by 5 bases, the J end by 4 bases, with 15 bases between. The germline CDR1 and CDR2 sequences are SEHNR and FQNEAQ (reference sequence). This CDR3 spans 14 amino acids. CDR3 sequence reads: CASSVGLRSYEQYF. The DNA of the CDR3 is TGTGCCAGCAGCGTCGGATTAAGGTCTTACGAGCAGTACTTC. Based on the CDR3 plus reference TRBV7-9 and TRBJ2-7, the full variable domain is DTGVSQNPRHKITKRGQNVTFRCDPISEHNRLYWYRQTLGQGPEFLTYFQNEAQLEKSRLLSDRFSAERPKGSFSTLEIQRTEQGDSAMYLCASSVGLRSYEQYFGPGTRLTVT.

The chain recombines TRBV12-3 or TRBV12-4 with TRBJ2-2, with TRBD2 identical over 10 bases. This CDR3 is 15 amino acids long. V lost 5 bases and J lost 8; bases outside the gene matches: 8. CDR3 loop: CASSLLAGVVGELFF. For the CDR3, the DNA is TGTGCCAGCAGTCTTCTAGCGGGAGTCGTGGGGGAGCTGTTTTTT.

Comment on this clonotype: A much larger clone differs by one base, so this may be a read error. The chain recombines TRBV11-3 with TRBJ2-7; no clear D. Germline V gene data show CDR1 as SGHNT and CDR2 as YENEEA. The CDR3 is made up of 13 amino acids. In DNA, the CDR3 is TGTGCCTGCAGCTTACACCCGACAAGTCAGCAGTACTTC. This encodes CACSLHPTSQQYF.

V is TRBV30 and J is TRBJ2-2; D is unresolved. This CDR3 region has 13 residues. The germline V gene encodes CDR1 GTSNPN and CDR2 SVGIG (reference sequence). V lost 3 bases and J 5 bases, leaving 10 bases between the germline ends. The CDR3 coding sequence is TGTGCCTGGAGCCACCTGAGGACCGGGGAGCTGTTTTTT. This gives the protein CAWSHLRTGELFF.

The chain couples TRBV7-9 to TRBJ1-6, with a possible D match to TRBD1 (5 bases). The CDR3 contains 14 residues. Per the germline V gene, CDR1 is SEHNR and CDR2 is FQNEAQ (reference sequence). Trimming left V 1 base short and J 10 bases short, with 11 bases between. The CDR3 loop reads CASSLEGDGSPLHF. CDR3 in DNA: TGTGCCAGCAGCTTAGAAGGGGATGGCTCACCCCTCCACTTT. The entire variable domain, with the rest obtained from reference TRBV7-9 and TRBJ1-6, is as follows: DTGVSQNPRHKITKRGQNVTFRCDPISEHNRLYWYRQTLGQGPEFLTYFQNEAQLEKSRLLSDRFSAERPKGSFSTLEIQRTEQGDSAMYLCASSLEGDGSPLHFGNGTRLTVT.

This clonotype appeared a few times. The chain combines TRBV20-1 with TRBJ2-7; weak D call: TRBD1 (6 bases). The CDR3 loop spans 13 amino acids. Germline V gives CDR1 DFQATT, CDR2 SNEGSKA (reference sequence). Trimming took off 0 bases at V and 3 bases at J, with 9 bases between the two ends. The CDR3 protein is CSARDAGVYEQYF. CDR3 bases: TGCAGTGCTAGAGATGCAGGGGTCTACGAGCAGTACTTC.

This clonotype has a handful of counts. The rearrangement joins TRBV4-1 to TRBJ2-4; 9 bases line up with TRBD1. The CDR3 has 14 residues. V lost 4 bases and J lost 4; bases outside the gene matches: 2. Germline CDR1 and CDR2: MGHRA and YSYEKL. CDR3 residues: CASSRGQGKNIQYF. CDR3 in DNA: TGCGCCAGCAGCCGAGGACAGGGGAAAAACATTCAGTACTTC.

The rearrangement joins TRBV5-1 to TRBJ2-7; D unresolved. The CDR3 is made up of 16 amino acids. Trimming removed 4 bases from V and 2 bases from J, with 19 bases in between. Germline V gene sequence: CDR1 SGHRS, CDR2 YFSETQ. This chain's CDR3 is CASSPGILPPTYEQYF. The CDR3 DNA follows: TGCGCCAGCAGCCCCGGCATCTTGCCACCTACCTACGAGCAGTACTTC.

This clonotype was detected ten times or more. This chain connects TRBV12-3 or TRBV12-4 to TRBJ2-1; D is undetermined. V lost 4 bases to trimming and J lost 0 bases, with 4 bases between them. The CDR3 has 13 residues. The CDR3: CASSWDSYNEQFF. Written as DNA, the CDR3 is TGTGCCAGCAGTTGGGACTCCTACAATGAGCAGTTCTTC.

This chain joins TRBV20-1 and TRBJ2-4, with 8 positions matching TRBD2. CDR3 size: 14 residues. Germline V gives CDR1 DFQATT, CDR2 SNEGSKA (reference sequence). J gave up 5 bases and V 3 bases, and 6 bases lay outside the gene matches. CDR3 residues: CSARSTSGENIQYF. Here the CDR3 DNA reads TGCAGTGCTAGGTCAACTAGCGGAGAAAACATTCAGTACTTC.

A few counts support this clonotype. This rearrangement joins TRBV2 to TRBJ1-3; 10 nucleotides match TRBD1. Germline V CDR1 and CDR2: SNHLY, FYNNEI. Trimming cost V 5 bases and J 4 bases; bases outside gene matches: 5. The CDR3 is made up of 15 amino acids. Written as DNA, the CDR3 is TGTGCCAGCAGTAGACAGGGGGCGGCAGGAAACACCATATATTTT. Encoded protein: CASSRQGAAGNTIYF.

This clonotype occurred a few times. CDR3 in DNA: TGTGCCAGCAGTTTTATCTCTGGGGCCAACGTCCTGACTTTC. Translation: CASSFISGANVLTF. The rearrangement links TRBV12-3 or TRBV12-4 to TRBJ2-6; D gene unclear. The CDR3 spans 14 residues. V gave up 3 bases and J gave up 0 bases, with 3 bases separating them.